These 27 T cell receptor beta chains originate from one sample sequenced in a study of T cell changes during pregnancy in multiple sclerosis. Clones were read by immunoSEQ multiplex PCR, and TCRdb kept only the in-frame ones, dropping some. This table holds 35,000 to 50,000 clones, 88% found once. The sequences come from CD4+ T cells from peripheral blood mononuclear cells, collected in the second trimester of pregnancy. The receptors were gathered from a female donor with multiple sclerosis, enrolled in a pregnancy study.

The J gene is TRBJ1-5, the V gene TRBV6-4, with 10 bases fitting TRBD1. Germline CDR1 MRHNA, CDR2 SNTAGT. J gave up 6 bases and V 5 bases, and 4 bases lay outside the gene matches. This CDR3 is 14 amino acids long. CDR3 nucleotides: TGTGCCAGCAGTCAGACAGGGGGCGGTCAGCCCCAGCATTTT. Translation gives CASSQTGGGQPQHF.

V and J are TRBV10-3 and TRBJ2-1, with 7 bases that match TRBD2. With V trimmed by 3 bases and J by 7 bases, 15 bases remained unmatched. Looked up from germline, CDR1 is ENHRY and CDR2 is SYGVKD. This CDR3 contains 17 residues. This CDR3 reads CAISDQLGRPSSNEQFF. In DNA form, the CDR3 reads TGTGCCATCAGTGATCAGCTCGGGAGGCCGTCGAGTAATGAGCAGTTCTTC.

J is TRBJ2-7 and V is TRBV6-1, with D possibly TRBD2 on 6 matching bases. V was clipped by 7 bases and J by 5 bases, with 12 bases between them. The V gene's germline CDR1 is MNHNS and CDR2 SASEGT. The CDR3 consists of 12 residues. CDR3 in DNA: TGTGCCAGCATGGCCGGGAGAAACGAGCAGTACTTC. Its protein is CASMAGRNEQYF.

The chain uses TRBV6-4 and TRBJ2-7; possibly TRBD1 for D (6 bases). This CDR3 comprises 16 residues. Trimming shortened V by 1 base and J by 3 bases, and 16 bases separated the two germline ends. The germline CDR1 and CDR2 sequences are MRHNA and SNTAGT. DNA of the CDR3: TGTGCCAGCAGTGACTTAAACAGGGTAATCTGCTACGAGCAGTACTTC. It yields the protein CASSDLNRVICYEQYF.

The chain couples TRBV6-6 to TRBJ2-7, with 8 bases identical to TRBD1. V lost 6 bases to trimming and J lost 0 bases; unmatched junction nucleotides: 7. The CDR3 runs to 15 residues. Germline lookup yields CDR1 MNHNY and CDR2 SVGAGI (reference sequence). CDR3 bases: TGTGCCAGCAGCGACCCGGGACAGGTCTCCTACGAGCAGTACTTC. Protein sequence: CASSDPGQVSYEQYF.

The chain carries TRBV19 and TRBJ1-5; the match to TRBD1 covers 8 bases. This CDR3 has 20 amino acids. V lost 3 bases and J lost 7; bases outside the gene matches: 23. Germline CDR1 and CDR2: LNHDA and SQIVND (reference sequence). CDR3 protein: CASSIYWAGGAGRPVQPQHF. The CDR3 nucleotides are TGTGCCAGTAGTATCTATTGGGCAGGGGGCGCGGGAAGGCCAGTGCAGCCCCAGCATTTT.

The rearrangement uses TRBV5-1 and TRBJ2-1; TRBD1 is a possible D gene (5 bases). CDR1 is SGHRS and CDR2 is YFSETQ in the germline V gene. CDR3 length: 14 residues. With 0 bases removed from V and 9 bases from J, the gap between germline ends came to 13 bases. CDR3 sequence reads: CASSLDRRYGEQFF. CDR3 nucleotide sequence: TGCGCCAGCAGCTTGGACAGGCGCTACGGTGAGCAGTTCTTC.

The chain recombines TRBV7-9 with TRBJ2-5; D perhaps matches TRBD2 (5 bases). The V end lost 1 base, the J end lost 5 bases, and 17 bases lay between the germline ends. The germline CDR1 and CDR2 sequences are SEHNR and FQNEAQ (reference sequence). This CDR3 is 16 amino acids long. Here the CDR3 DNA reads TGTGCCAGCAGCTTAGAGTGGAGTCTAGCTGGGGAGACCCAGTACTTC. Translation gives CASSLEWSLAGETQYF.

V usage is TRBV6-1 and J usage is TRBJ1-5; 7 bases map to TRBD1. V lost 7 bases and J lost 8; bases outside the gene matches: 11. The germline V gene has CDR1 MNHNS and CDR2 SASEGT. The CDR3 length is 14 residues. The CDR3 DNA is TGTGCCAGCATCCTACGGAGGGGGCAAGAGCCCCAGCATTTT. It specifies CASILRRGQEPQHF.

The CDR3 DNA sequence: TGTGCCAGCAGCTTAGGGACTGAAATCTACAATGAGCAGTTCTTC. This gives the protein CASSLGTEIYNEQFF. The rearrangement uses TRBV7-2 and TRBJ2-1; TRBD2 is a possible D gene (5 bases). The CDR3 has 15 amino acids. Germline V gene data show CDR1 as SGHTA and CDR2 as FQGNSA. The ends were cut back, 1 base at V and 3 bases at J, with 10 bases in the middle.

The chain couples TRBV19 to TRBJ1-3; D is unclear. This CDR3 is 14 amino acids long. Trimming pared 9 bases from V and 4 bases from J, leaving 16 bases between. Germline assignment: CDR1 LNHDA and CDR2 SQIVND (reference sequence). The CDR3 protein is CASRFSAGGNTIYF. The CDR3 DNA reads TGTGCCAGCCGGTTCTCTGCGGGAGGAAACACCATATATTTT.

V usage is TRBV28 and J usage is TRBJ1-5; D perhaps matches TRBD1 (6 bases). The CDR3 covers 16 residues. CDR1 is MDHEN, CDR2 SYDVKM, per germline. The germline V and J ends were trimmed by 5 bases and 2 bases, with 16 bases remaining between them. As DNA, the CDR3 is TGTGCCAGCAGTCTTTGGCAGGGGAGCGGCAATCAGCCCCAGCATTTT. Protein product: CASSLWQGSGNQPQHF.

CDR3 in amino acids: CASSAGAGPQETQYF. The CDR3 DNA sequence: TGCGCCAGCAGCGCCGGAGCAGGGCCCCAAGAGACCCAGTACTTC. The chain carries TRBV4-1 and TRBJ2-5; the D gene is possibly TRBD1 (5 bases). Germline CDR1 MGHRA, CDR2 YSYEKL. This CDR3 contains 15 residues. V was clipped by 5 bases and J by 1 base, with 14 bases between them.

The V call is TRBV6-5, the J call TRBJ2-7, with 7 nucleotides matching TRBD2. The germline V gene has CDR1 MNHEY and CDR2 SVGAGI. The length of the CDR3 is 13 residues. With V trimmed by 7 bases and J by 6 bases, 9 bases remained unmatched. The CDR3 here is CASNKGWGGEQYF. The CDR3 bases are TGTGCCAGCAACAAAGGGTGGGGGGGCGAGCAGTACTTC.

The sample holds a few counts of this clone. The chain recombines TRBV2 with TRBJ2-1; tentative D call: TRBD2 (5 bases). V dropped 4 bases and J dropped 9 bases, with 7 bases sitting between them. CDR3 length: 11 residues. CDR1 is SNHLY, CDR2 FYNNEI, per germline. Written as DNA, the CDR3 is TGTGCCAGCAGTGTGGCGGGTGAGCAGTTCTTC. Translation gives CASSVAGEQFF.

The CDR3 is CASSEAARYEQYF. DNA of the CDR3: TGTGCCAGCAGTGAAGCTGCCAGATACGAGCAGTACTTC. The chain recombines TRBV6-1 with TRBJ2-7; no clear D gene. CDR1 MNHNS and CDR2 SASEGT come from the germline V gene. Trimming removed 0 bases from V and 4 bases from J, with 7 bases in between. The CDR3 extends over 13 amino acids.

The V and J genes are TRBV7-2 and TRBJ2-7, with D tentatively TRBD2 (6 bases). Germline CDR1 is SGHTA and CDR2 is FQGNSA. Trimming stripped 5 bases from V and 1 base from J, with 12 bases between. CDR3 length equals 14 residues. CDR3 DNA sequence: TGTGCCAGCAGCGCGGGACCGTCGTCCTACGAGCAGTACTTC. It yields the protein CASSAGPSSYEQYF.

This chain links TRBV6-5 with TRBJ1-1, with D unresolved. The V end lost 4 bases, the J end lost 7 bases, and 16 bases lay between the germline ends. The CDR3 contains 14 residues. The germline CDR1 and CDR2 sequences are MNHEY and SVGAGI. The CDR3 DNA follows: TGTGCCAGCAGTTCCAACCTTGACACCCTTGAAGCTTTCTTT. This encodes CASSSNLDTLEAFF.

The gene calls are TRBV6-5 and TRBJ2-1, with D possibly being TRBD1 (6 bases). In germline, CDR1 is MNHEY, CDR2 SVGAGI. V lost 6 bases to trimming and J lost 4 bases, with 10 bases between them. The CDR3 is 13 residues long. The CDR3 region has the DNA TGTGCCAGCAGCCCTACAGGGTACAATGAGCAGTTCTTC. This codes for CASSPTGYNEQFF.

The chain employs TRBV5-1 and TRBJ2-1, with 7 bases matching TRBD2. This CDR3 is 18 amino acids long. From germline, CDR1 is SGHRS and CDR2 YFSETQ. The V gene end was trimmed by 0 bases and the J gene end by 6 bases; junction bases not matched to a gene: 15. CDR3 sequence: CASSLARGSGNMGNEQFF. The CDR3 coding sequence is TGCGCCAGCAGCTTGGCTCGTGGGAGCGGGAATATGGGCAATGAGCAGTTCTTC.

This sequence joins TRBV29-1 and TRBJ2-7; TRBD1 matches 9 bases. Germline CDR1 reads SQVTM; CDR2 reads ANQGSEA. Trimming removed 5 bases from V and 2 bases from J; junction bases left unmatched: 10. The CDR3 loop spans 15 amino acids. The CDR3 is CSVTTLGTGPYEQYF. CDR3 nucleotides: TGCAGCGTTACCACCCTTGGGACAGGGCCCTACGAGCAGTACTTC.

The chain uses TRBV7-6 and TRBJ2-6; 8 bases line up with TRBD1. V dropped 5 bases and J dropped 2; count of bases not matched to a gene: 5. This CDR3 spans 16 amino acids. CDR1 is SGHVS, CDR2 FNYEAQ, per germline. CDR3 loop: CASSMTGATGANVLTF. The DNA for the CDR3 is TGTGCCAGCAGCATGACAGGGGCTACTGGGGCCAACGTCCTGACTTTC.

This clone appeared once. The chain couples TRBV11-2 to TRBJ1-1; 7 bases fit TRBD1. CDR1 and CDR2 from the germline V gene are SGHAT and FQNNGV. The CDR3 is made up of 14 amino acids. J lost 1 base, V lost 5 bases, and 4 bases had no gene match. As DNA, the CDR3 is TGTGCCAGCAGCACGCGGACAGGGAACACTGAAGCTTTCTTT. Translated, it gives CASSTRTGNTEAFF. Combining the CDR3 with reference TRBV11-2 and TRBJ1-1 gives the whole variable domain EAGVAQSPRYKIIEKRQSVAFWCNPISGHATLYWYQQILGQGPKLLIQFQNNGVVDDSQLPKDRFSAERLKGVDSTLKIQPAKLEDSAVYLCASSTRTGNTEAFFGQGTRLTVV.

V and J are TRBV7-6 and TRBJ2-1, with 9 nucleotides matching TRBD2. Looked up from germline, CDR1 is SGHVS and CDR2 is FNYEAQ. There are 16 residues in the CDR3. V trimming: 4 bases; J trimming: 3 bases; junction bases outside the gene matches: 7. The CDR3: CASSSIAGAGYNEQFF. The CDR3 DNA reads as TGTGCCAGCAGCTCAATAGCGGGAGCGGGCTACAATGAGCAGTTCTTC. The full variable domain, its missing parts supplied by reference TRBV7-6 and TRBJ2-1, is GAGVSQSPRYKVTKRGQDVALRCDPISGHVSLYWYRQALGQGPEFLTYFNYEAQQDKSGLPNDRFSAERPEGSISTLTIQRTEQRDSAMYRCASSSIAGAGYNEQFFGPGTRLTVL.

This CDR3 reads CASSLATGYNEQFF. CDR3 sequence (DNA): TGTGCCAGTAGTCTAGCGACTGGATACAATGAGCAGTTCTTC. The chain is built from TRBV19 and TRBJ2-1; D possibly corresponds to TRBD2 (6 bases). Germline CDR1 is LNHDA and CDR2 is SQIVND (reference sequence). This CDR3 contains 14 residues. V was cut by 5 bases and J by 4 bases, with 12 bases left in between. Using reference TRBV19 and TRBJ2-1 for the parts outside the CDR3, the full variable domain is DGGITQSPKYLFRKEGQNVTLSCEQNLNHDAMYWYRQDPGQGLRLIYYSQIVNDFQKGDIAEGYSVSREKKESFPLTVTSAQKNPTAFYLCASSLATGYNEQFFGPGTRLTVL.

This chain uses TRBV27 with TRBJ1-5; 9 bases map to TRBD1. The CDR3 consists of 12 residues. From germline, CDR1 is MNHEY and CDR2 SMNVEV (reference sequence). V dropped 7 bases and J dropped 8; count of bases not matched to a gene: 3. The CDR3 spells CASKTGGKPQHF. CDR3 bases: TGTGCCAGCAAGACAGGGGGTAAGCCCCAGCATTTT.

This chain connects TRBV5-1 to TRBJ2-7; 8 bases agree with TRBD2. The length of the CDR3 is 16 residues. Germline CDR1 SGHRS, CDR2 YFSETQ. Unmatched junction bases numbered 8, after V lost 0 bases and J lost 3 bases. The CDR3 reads CASSLVRSGSVYEQYF. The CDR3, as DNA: TGCGCCAGCAGCTTGGTCAGGAGCGGGAGTGTCTACGAGCAGTACTTC.